This TCR beta chain originates from a study of CDR3 diversity in severe acne. Only one count was recorded for this clonotype. Germline values: CDR1 SGHVS, CDR2 FNYEAQ. This CDR3 has 14 residues. V shed 1 base and J shed 0 bases, with 6 bases lying between them. TCRdb itself ran the PCR reads through MiXCR, one entry per CDR3 protein. The sample has about 84,000 distinct CDR3 sequences, around 50% seen once. This clonotype was sampled from a male donor in good health, without acne. What was sequenced was blood. This chain uses TRBV7-6 with TRBJ2-5, with D uncertain. The CDR3 sequence is CASSLVAYQETQYF. The CDR3 DNA sequence: TGTGCCAGCAGCTTAGTTGCGTACCAAGAGACCCAGTACTTC.